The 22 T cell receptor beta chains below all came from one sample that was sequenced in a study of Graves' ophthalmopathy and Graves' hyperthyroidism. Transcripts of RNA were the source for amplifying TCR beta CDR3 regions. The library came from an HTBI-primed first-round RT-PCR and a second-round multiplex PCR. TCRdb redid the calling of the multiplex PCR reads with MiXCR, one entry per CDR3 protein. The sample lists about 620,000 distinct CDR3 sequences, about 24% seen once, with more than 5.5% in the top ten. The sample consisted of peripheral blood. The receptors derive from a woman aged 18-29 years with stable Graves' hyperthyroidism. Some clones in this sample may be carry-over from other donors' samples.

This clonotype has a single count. The CDR3 protein is CASSPPRINYGYTF. In DNA, the CDR3 is TGTGCCAGCAGTCCCCCCCGCATTAACTATGGCTACACCTTC. The chain joins TRBV12-3 or TRBV12-4 to TRBJ1-2; no firm D call. The CDR3 length is 14 residues. Deletions cut 5 bases from V and 1 base from J, with 11 bases between.

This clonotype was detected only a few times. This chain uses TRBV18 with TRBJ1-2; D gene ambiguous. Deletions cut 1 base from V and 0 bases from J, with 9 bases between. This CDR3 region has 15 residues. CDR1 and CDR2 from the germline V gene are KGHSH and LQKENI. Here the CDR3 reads CASSPRELPNYGYTF. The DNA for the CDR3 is TGTGCCAGCTCACCACGGGAATTACCTAACTATGGCTACACCTTC.

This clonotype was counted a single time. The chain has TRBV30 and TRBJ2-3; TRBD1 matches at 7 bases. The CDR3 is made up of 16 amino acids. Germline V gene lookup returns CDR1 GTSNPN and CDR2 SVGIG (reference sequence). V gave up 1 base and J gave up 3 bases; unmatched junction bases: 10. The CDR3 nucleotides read TGTGCCTGGAGTGGTTTGACAGGGAAATCGACAGATACGCAGTATTTT. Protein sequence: CAWSGLTGKSTDTQYF. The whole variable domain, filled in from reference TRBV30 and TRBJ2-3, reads SQTIHQWPATLVQPVGSPLSLECTVEGTSNPNLYWYRQAAGRGLQLLFYSVGIGQISSEVPQNLSASRPQDRQFILSSKKLLLSDSGFYLCAWSGLTGKSTDTQYFGPGTRLTVL.

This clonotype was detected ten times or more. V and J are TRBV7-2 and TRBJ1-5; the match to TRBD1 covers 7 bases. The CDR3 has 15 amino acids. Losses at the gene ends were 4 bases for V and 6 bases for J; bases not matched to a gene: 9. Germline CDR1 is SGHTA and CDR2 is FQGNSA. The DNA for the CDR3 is TGTGCCAGCAGCTACAATACAGGGGTGGTTCAGCCCCAGCATTTT. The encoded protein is CASSYNTGVVQPQHF.

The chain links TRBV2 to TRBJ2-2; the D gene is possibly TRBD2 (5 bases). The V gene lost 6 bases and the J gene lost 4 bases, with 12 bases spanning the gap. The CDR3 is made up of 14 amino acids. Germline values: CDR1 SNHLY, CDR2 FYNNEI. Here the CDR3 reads CASSFGLLTGELFF. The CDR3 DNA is TGTGCCAGCAGCTTCGGACTTCTCACCGGGGAGCTGTTTTTT.

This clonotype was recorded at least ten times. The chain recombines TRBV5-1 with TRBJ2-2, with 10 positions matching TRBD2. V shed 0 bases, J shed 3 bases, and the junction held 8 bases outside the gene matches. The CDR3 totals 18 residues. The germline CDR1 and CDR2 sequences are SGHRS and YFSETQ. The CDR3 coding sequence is TGCGCCAGCAGCTTGGAGGTTTCTAGCGGGAGTCACACCGGGGAGCTGTTTTTT. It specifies CASSLEVSSGSHTGELFF.

The CDR3, as DNA: TGTGCCAGCTCACCACTGCAGGGGGCGGATGGCTACACCTTC. Amino acids: CASSPLQGADGYTF. V and J are TRBV18 and TRBJ1-2, with TRBD1 identical over 8 bases. The CDR3 spans 14 residues. Germline V gives CDR1 KGHSH, CDR2 LQKENI. The junction had 4 bases not matched to a gene; V was cut back by 1 base and J by 6 bases.

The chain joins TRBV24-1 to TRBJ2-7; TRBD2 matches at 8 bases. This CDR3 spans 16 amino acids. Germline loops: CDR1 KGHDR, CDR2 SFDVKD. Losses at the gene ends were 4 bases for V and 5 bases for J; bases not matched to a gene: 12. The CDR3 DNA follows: TGTGCCACCAGTGAGAATGGAAGAGCGGGAGTTAACGAGCAGTACTTC. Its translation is CATSENGRAGVNEQYF.

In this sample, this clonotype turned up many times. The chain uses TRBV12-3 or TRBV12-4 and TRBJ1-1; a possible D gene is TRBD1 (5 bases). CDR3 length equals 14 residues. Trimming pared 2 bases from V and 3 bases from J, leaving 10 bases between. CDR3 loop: CASSLSGRYTEAFF. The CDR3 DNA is TGTGCCAGCAGTTTATCAGGGCGGTACACTGAAGCTTTCTTT.

The CDR3 coding sequence is TGTGCCAGCAGTTTGCGCCAGGGGGGACTCCCCTACGAGCAGTACTTC. This codes for CASSLRQGGLPYEQYF. The chain joins TRBV12-3 or TRBV12-4 to TRBJ2-7; weak D call: TRBD1 (7 bases). V gave up 3 bases and J gave up 2 bases, with 17 bases separating them. The length of the CDR3 is 16 residues.

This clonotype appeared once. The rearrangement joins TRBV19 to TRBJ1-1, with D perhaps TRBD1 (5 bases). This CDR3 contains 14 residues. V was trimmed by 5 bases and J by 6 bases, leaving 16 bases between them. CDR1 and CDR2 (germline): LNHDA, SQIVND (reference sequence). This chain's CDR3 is CASSFAAGFAEAFF. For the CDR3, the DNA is TGTGCCAGTAGTTTTGCGGCAGGGTTCGCTGAAGCTTTCTTT.

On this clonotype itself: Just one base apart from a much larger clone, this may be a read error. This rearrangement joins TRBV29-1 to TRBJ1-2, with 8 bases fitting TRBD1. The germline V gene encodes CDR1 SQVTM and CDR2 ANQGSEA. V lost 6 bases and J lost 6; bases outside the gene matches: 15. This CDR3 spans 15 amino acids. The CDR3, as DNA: TGCAGCGTATACCGTCAGGGGGCGCAAGATAATGGCTACACCTTC. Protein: CSVYRQGAQDNGYTF.

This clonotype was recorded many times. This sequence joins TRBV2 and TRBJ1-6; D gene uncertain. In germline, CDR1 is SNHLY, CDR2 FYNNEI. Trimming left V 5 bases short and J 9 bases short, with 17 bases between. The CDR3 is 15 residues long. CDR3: CASSTENADISPLHF. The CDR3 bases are TGTGCCAGCAGTACCGAAAACGCAGATATTTCACCCCTCCACTTT.

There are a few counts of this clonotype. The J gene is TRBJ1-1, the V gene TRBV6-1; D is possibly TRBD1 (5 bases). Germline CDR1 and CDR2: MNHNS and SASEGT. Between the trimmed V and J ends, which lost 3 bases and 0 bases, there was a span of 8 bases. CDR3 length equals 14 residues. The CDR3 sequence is CASSDRVMNTEAFF. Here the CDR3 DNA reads TGTGCCAGCAGTGACAGGGTTATGAACACTGAAGCTTTCTTT.

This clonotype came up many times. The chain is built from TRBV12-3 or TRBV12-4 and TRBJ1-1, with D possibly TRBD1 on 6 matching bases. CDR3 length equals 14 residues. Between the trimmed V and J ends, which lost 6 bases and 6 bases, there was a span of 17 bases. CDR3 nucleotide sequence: TGTGCCAGCAGCTGGGATAGGGGGGTCGCTGAAGCTTTCTTT. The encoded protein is CASSWDRGVAEAFF.

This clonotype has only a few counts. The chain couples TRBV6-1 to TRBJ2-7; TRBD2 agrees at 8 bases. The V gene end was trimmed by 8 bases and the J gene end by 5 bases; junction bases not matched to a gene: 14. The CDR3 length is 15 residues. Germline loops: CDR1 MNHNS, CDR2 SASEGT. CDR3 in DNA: TGTGCCAGCGAGCCCATAGGAGCGGGGGCTGACGAGCAGTACTTC. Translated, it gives CASEPIGAGADEQYF.

The CDR3 here is CATSRDREGRNTEAFF. For the CDR3, the DNA is TGTGCCACCAGCAGAGACCGAGAAGGGAGGAACACTGAAGCTTTCTTT. V is TRBV15 and J is TRBJ1-1; D call uncertain. CDR1 LNHNV and CDR2 YYDKDF come from the germline V gene (reference sequence). This CDR3 region has 16 residues. V was cut by 0 bases and J by 1 base, with 12 bases left in between.

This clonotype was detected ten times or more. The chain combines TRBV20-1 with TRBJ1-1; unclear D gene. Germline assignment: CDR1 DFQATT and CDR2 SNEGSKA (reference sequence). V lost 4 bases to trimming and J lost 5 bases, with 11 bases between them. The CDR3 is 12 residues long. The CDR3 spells CSATTEGTEAFF. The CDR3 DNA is TGCAGTGCTACCACCGAGGGTACTGAAGCTTTCTTT.

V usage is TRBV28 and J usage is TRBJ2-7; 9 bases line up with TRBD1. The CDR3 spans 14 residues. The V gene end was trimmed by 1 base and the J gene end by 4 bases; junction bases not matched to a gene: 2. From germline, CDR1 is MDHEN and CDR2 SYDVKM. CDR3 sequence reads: CASSLYRGLYEQYF. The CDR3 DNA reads TGTGCCAGCAGTTTATACAGGGGGCTATACGAGCAGTACTTC.

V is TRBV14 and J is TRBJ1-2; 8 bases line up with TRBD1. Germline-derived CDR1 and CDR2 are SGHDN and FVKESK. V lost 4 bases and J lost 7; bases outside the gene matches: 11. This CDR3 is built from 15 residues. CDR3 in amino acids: CASSLGRGLSGGYTF. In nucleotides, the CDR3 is TGTGCCAGCAGCCTTGGCAGGGGGCTATCCGGTGGCTACACCTTC. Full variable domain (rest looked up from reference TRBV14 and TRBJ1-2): EAGVTQFPSHSVIEKGQTVTLRCDPISGHDNLYWYRRVMGKEIKFLLHFVKESKQDESGMPNNRFLAERTGGTYSTLKVQPAELEDSGVYFCASSLGRGLSGGYTFGSGTRLTVV.

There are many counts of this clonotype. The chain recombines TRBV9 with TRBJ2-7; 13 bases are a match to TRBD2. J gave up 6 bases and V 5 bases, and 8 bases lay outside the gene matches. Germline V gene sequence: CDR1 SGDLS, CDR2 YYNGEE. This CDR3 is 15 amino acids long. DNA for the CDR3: TGTGCCAGCAGTAAAGGACTAGCGGGAGAAGGCGAGCAGTACTTC. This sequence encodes CASSKGLAGEGEQYF.

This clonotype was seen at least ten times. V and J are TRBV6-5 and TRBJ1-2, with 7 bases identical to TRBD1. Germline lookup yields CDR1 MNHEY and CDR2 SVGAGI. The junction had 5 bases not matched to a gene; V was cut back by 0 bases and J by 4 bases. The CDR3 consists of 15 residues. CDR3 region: CASSYSGGGFYGYTF. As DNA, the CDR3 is TGTGCCAGCAGTTACTCGGGAGGGGGCTTCTATGGCTACACCTTC.